This TCR beta chain was captured by sequencing in a study of blood T cells in healthy people across ages. For the study at large: About one barcoded beta molecule was captured per two T cells (by template switching).

Isolation of PBMCs gave at least 6 million cells per sample. The CDR3 covers 10 residues. Whole-study results and caveats: Observed TCR beta diversity per million T cells went down as age went up. This fall followed a roughly linear course with age. Naive CD4+ cells and diversity were both higher in long-lived donors than in aged donors.

Details on this clonotype: Its antigen is not known. At one of its ends the junction is not consistent with the germline gene, which may arise from a read error.

PCR was performed a second time for 7 to 11 cycles using a sample-barcoded 5' primer and a J-beta primer mix. Using its own MiXCR run on the 5' RACE reads, TCRdb lists one record per CDR3 protein. The data show over 1,500,000 distinct CDR3 sequences, less than 50% seen once. The TCR originated in a woman in her thirties or forties in good health. Sequences were obtained from blood. This chain connects TRBV12-3 or TRBV12-4 to TRBJ2-1; no clear D gene. The CDR3 reads CASSLNVQFF. The DNA for the CDR3 is TGTGCCAGCAGCCTTAATGTGCAGTTCTTC.